These 21 T cell receptor beta chains came from one sample sequenced in a study of T cell clonotyping in hematopoietic cell transplantation. Profiling relied on immunoSEQ multiplex PCR, and the TCRdb table lists in-frame clones only, not all of them. Here the sample spans about 5,700 clones, approximately 91% being singletons. Sequenced here: peripheral blood mononuclear cells, sampled 100 days after allogeneic stem cell transplant. The receptors were sampled from a female patient aged 50 to 65 who had an allogeneic stem cell transplant from an unrelated donor, so T cells may come from the graft donor. Some clones in this sample may be carry-over from other donors' samples.

The rearrangement joins TRBV14 to TRBJ1-4, with unresolved D. Trimming took off 3 bases at V and 4 bases at J, with 6 bases between the two ends. The germline V gene has CDR1 SGHDN and CDR2 FVKESK. The CDR3 runs to 13 residues. The CDR3 DNA sequence: TGTGCCAGCAGCCAGCAGGTTAATGAAAAACTGTTTTTT. This encodes CASSQQVNEKLFF.

This clone was found a few times. The rearrangement uses TRBV6-1 and TRBJ2-7, with D perhaps TRBD2 (7 bases). Trimming left V 9 bases short and J 4 bases short, with 19 bases between. The CDR3 is 14 residues long. Germline V lookup: CDR1 MNHNS, CDR2 SASEGT. This chain's CDR3 is CASGLAGAQYEQYF. CDR3 sequence (DNA): TGTGCCAGTGGACTGGCGGGGGCCCAATACGAGCAGTACTTC.

This clone was counted a single time. The chain has TRBV27 and TRBJ1-2; D possibly corresponds to TRBD1 (5 bases). The CDR3 length is 15 residues. V lost 2 bases, J lost 4 bases, and 14 bases lay in between. CDR1 is MNHEY and CDR2 is SMNVEV in the germline V gene (reference sequence). CDR3 DNA: TGTGCCAGCAGTTTAGAGGGACGGAACTTCTATGGCTACACCTTC. Translating it yields CASSLEGRNFYGYTF.

This chain connects TRBV2 to TRBJ1-6; 7 nucleotides match TRBD1. This CDR3 is built from 15 residues. Germline V gene sequence: CDR1 SNHLY, CDR2 FYNNEI. The trim removed 4 bases at V and 8 bases at J, leaving 8 bases unmatched. The chain's CDR3 is CASSGGNRGHSPLHF. Written as DNA, the CDR3 is TGTGCCAGCAGTGGGGGAAACAGGGGCCATTCACCCCTCCACTTT.

This clone was observed a handful of times. The chain carries TRBV19 and TRBJ2-5, with no clear D. The CDR3 extends over 13 amino acids. Trimming cost V 2 bases and J 5 bases, with 9 bases left between them. Germline values: CDR1 LNHDA, CDR2 SQIVND (reference sequence). The CDR3 protein is CASSIHTRETQYF. The CDR3 coding sequence is TGTGCCAGTAGTATACATACGAGGGAGACCCAGTACTTC.

With respect to this clone: A far larger clone is off by one base, so a read error is likely. V is TRBV4-2 and J is TRBJ2-7; no definite D call. Trimming stripped 5 bases from V and 0 bases from J, with 5 bases between. The CDR3 has 12 residues. Germline-derived CDR1 and CDR2 are LGHNA and YNFKEQ. Here the CDR3 reads CASSLSSYEQYF. The CDR3 nucleotides are TGTGCCAGCAGCTTGTCCTCCTACGAGCAGTACTTC.

For the CDR3, the DNA is TGTGCCAGCAGCTTAACTGAGCGGGGGGGCTTGGATGAGCAGTTCTTC. It specifies CASSLTERGGLDEQFF. V usage is TRBV7-2 and J usage is TRBJ2-1; 10 nucleotides align to TRBD2. The CDR3 length is 16 residues. Losses at the gene ends were 2 bases for V and 8 bases for J; bases not matched to a gene: 9. Germline loops: CDR1 SGHTA, CDR2 FQGNSA.

The CDR3, as DNA: TGTGCCAGCAGTTCCTGGGGACAGCTAAATTCACCCCTCCACTTT. Its translation is CASSSWGQLNSPLHF. The V gene is TRBV7-9, the J gene TRBJ1-6, with 7 bases lining up with TRBD1. Germline values: CDR1 SEHNR, CDR2 FQNEAQ (reference sequence). V lost 6 bases, J lost 7 bases, and 9 bases stayed unmatched. The CDR3 spans 15 residues.

The J gene is TRBJ2-7, the V gene TRBV19; D remains unclear. Germline CDR1 reads LNHDA; CDR2 reads SQIVND (reference sequence). The CDR3 covers 14 residues. V lost 6 bases to trimming and J lost 0 bases, with 12 bases between them. The CDR3 DNA reads as TGTGCCAGTAGGGAACAGATGAGCTCCTACGAGCAGTACTTC. Protein product: CASREQMSSYEQYF.

This clone was recorded only once. The V and J genes are TRBV2 and TRBJ1-6; TRBD1 is a possible D gene (6 bases). Germline CDR1 is SNHLY and CDR2 is FYNNEI. V was cut by 5 bases and J by 7 bases, with 12 bases left in between. The CDR3 extends over 14 amino acids. CDR3 region: CASSWGTRNSPLHF. The DNA for the CDR3 is TGTGCCAGCAGTTGGGGGACAAGGAATTCACCCCTCCACTTT.

The chain uses TRBV7-9 and TRBJ1-2; 11 bases map to TRBD1. The CDR3 runs 14 residues. CDR1 and CDR2 (germline): SEHNR, FQNEAQ (reference sequence). After removal of 5 bases from V and 8 bases from J, the junction contained 7 bases not matched to a gene. The DNA for the CDR3 is TGTGCCAGCAGCGAGGACAGGGGGCTGCGCGGCTACACCTTC. Protein: CASSEDRGLRGYTF.

The J gene is TRBJ2-7, the V gene TRBV6-5; D not certain. The V gene lost 7 bases and the J gene lost 0 bases, with 13 bases spanning the gap. Germline-derived CDR1 and CDR2 are MNHEY and SVGAGI. This CDR3 is built from 14 residues. As DNA, the CDR3 is TGTGCCAGCAAACGAGGCCTTAGCTCCTACGAGCAGTACTTC. It encodes CASKRGLSSYEQYF.

The chain has TRBV9 and TRBJ2-5; 9 bases fit TRBD1. CDR3 length: 14 amino acids. V was pared by 5 bases and J by 5 bases, with 7 bases of the junction left unmatched. CDR1 is SGDLS, CDR2 YYNGEE, per germline. In DNA form, the CDR3 reads TGTGCCAGCAGTCCGGGACAGGGTGGGGAGACCCAGTACTTC. It encodes CASSPGQGGETQYF.

The chain uses TRBV29-1 and TRBJ2-3, with 10 bases matching TRBD2. Unmatched junction bases numbered 3, after V lost 6 bases and J lost 3 bases. This CDR3 is 13 amino acids long. Germline-derived CDR1 and CDR2 are SQVTM and ANQGSEA. CDR3 region: CSVSGGGTDTQYF. DNA for the CDR3: TGCAGCGTGAGCGGGGGGGGAACAGATACGCAGTATTTT.

V and J are TRBV6-1 and TRBJ2-7; 10 positions match TRBD2. Trimming took 4 bases from V and 4 from J; bases not matched to a gene: 7. The CDR3 spans 15 residues. In germline, CDR1 is MNHNS, CDR2 SASEGT. CDR3 bases: TGTGCCAGCAGTGGTGAGTTAGCGGGGGGATACGAGCAGTACTTC. Residues: CASSGELAGGYEQYF.

CDR3 sequence: CASRDYVGGGYEQYF. CDR3 DNA: TGTGCCAGCAGGGACTATGTAGGGGGTGGTTACGAGCAGTACTTC. V gene TRBV6-1 combines with J gene TRBJ2-7; D tentatively fits TRBD1 or TRBD2 (6 bases each). Germline assignment: CDR1 MNHNS and CDR2 SASEGT. The CDR3 is 15 residues long. V was pared by 6 bases and J by 4 bases, with 19 bases between.

This clone was seen only once. The V and J genes are TRBV6-5 and TRBJ2-2; D may be TRBD1 (5 bases). This CDR3 comprises 16 residues. Trimming left V 0 bases short and J 1 base short, with 9 bases between. Looked up from germline, CDR1 is MNHEY and CDR2 is SVGAGI. The CDR3 loop is CASSYSIGVNTGELFF. CDR3 in DNA: TGTGCCAGCAGTTACTCGATAGGGGTGAACACCGGGGAGCTGTTTTTT.

The CDR3 DNA follows: TGTGCCAGCGGACAGGTGAGCACTGAAGCTTTCTTT. Translated, it gives CASGQVSTEAFF. J is TRBJ1-1 and V is TRBV6-6, with TRBD1 matching 7 bases. The germline gives CDR1 MNHNY, CDR2 SVGAGI (reference sequence). The CDR3 has 12 residues. V shed 8 bases and J 4 bases; nucleotides not matched to a gene: 4.

The rearrangement links TRBV9 to TRBJ2-3; tentatively, D is TRBD1 (5 bases). Trimming left V 0 bases short and J 3 bases short, with 14 bases between. CDR1 is SGDLS, CDR2 YYNGEE, per germline. The CDR3 length is 16 residues. The CDR3 reads CASSVADFKGTDTQYF. The CDR3 nucleotides are TGTGCCAGCAGCGTAGCAGACTTCAAGGGGACAGATACGCAGTATTTT.

This sequence joins TRBV7-9 and TRBJ1-1; the D is unclear. V was cut by 3 bases and J by 5 bases, with 7 bases left in between. The CDR3 is 12 amino acids. Germline CDR1 SEHNR, CDR2 FQNEAQ (reference sequence). The CDR3 nucleotides are TGTGCCAGCAGCTTTGAAGGTACTGAAGCTTTCTTT. Translation gives CASSFEGTEAFF. Based on the CDR3 plus reference TRBV7-9 and TRBJ1-1, the full variable domain is DTGVSQNPRHKITKRGQNVTFRCDPISEHNRLYWYRQTLGQGPEFLTYFQNEAQLEKSRLLSDRFSAERPKGSFSTLEIQRTEQGDSAMYLCASSFEGTEAFFGQGTRLTVV.

The chain joins TRBV2 to TRBJ1-4; D uncertain. CDR1 and CDR2 (germline): SNHLY, FYNNEI. Trimming left V 5 bases short and J 7 bases short, with 14 bases between. CDR3 length: 14 amino acids. As DNA, the CDR3 is TGTGCCAGCAGTTGGGCCCTCGGCCGTGAAAAACTGTTTTTT. This gives the protein CASSWALGREKLFF.